This T cell receptor (beta chain) was found in a study of human T cells and chemical hapten exposure. In the study overall: TCR yields per sample varied, mainly owing to small pooled library volume differences. Overall study results and limits: TCRs above 1 in 1000 frequency did not change with DPC sensitization.

Someone pulled total RNA out of unfractionated whole blood. Trimming left V 5 bases short and J 1 base short, with 10 bases between. Looked up from germline, CDR1 is MNHEY and CDR2 is SVGAGI. The CDR3 is 14 amino acids. The library gave individual cDNA molecules unique molecular identifiers. Per the original data handling: The number of TCRs in each sample had a median of about 95,000 and spanned 23,224 to 690,600. TCRdb itself ran the 5' RACE reads through MiXCR, one entry per CDR3 protein. The V and J calls and clone size come from TCRdb's table, not from the authors' own analysis. The sample comprises more than 60,000 distinct CDR3 sequences, approximately 16% of which are singletons, and around 6.8% rests with the top ten. As concerns this clonotype: Its antigen is still unknown.

The rearrangement uses TRBV6-5 and TRBJ2-3, with D uncertain. The sequence was obtained from a female donor in good health. CDR3 region: CASSRTLRTDTQYF. The CDR3 bases are TGTGCCAGCAGTCGGACCCTGCGCACAGATACGCAGTATTTT.